These 30 T cell receptor beta chains were all obtained from the same sample, sequenced in a study of T cells in Graves' hyperthyroidism and ophthalmopathy. RNA transcripts served as the template for amplifying TCR beta CDR3 regions. The TCR CDR3 first-round RT-PCR relied on the HTBI primer set. TCRdb re-derived calls from the multiplex PCR reads in MiXCR, one entry per CDR3 protein. The data contain roughly 500,000 distinct CDR3 sequences, roughly a sixth of them singletons. Sequenced material: blood. These TCRs come from a woman between 25 and 40 years old with Graves' ophthalmopathy.

This clonotype was observed at least ten times. The chain recombines TRBV3-1 with TRBJ2-7; 7 bases map to TRBD2. The V segment lost 4 bases and the J segment 3 bases; nucleotides outside the gene matches: 6. This CDR3 contains 14 residues. Germline V CDR1 and CDR2: LGHDT, YNNKEL (reference sequence). The CDR3 here is CASSRRDYHYEQYF. CDR3 in DNA: TGTGCCAGCAGCCGCCGGGACTATCACTACGAGCAGTACTTC.

The chain joins TRBV7-2 to TRBJ2-5; the D is unclear. The CDR3 covers 15 residues. The V and J ends lost 1 base and 2 bases respectively, with 11 bases between them. CDR1 is SGHTA, CDR2 FQGNSA, per germline. The CDR3, as DNA: TGTGCCAGCAGCTTAGGGGCTTTATATCAAGAGACCCAGTACTTC. It codes for CASSLGALYQETQYF.

The V gene is TRBV29-1, the J gene TRBJ2-7, with a tentative D call TRBD1 (6 bases). With 8 bases removed from V and 7 bases from J, the gap between germline ends came to 18 bases. Germline CDR1 reads SQVTM; CDR2 reads ANQGSEA. The CDR3 is made up of 12 amino acids. CDR3 amino acids: CSPGTPPREQYF. Here the CDR3 DNA reads TGCAGCCCCGGGACACCCCCTCGGGAGCAGTACTTC.

In this sample, this clonotype turned up a few times. This chain uses TRBV20-1 with TRBJ1-3, with D hard to call. The CDR3 spans 11 residues. V gave up 8 bases and J gave up 4 bases, with 9 bases separating them. The V gene's germline CDR1 is DFQATT and CDR2 SNEGSKA (reference sequence). CDR3 coding DNA: TGCAGTTCCCAAGTCGGAAACACCATATATTTT. Translated: CSSQVGNTIYF.

This clonotype was observed many times. This chain uses TRBV15 with TRBJ2-3; D might be TRBD2 (6 bases). Germline CDR1 reads LNHNV; CDR2 reads YYDKDF (reference sequence). The length of the CDR3 is 16 residues. V shed 0 bases and J shed 4 bases, with 14 bases lying between them. CDR3 amino acids: CATSRDGGVVSDTQYF. Written as DNA, the CDR3 is TGTGCCACCAGCAGAGACGGGGGAGTAGTTTCAGATACGCAGTATTTT.

Comment on this clonotype: Mismatch with germline at one junction end may stem from a read error. This sequence joins TRBV20-1 and TRBJ1-1; TRBD1 aligns across 9 bases. From germline, CDR1 is DFQATT and CDR2 SNEGSKA (reference sequence). This CDR3 region has 12 residues. Here the CDR3 reads CSAYRGLTEALF. In nucleotides, the CDR3 is TGCAGTGCTTACAGGGGGCTGACTGAAGCTCTCTTT.

This clonotype was seen a handful of times. The J gene is TRBJ2-2, the V gene TRBV29-1, with D possibly being TRBD2 (6 bases). Trimming removed 4 bases from V and 2 bases from J, with 11 bases in between. From germline, CDR1 is SQVTM and CDR2 ANQGSEA. The CDR3 spans 14 residues. CDR3 coding DNA: TGCAGCGTTGTGGGACTCCTAAACACCGGGGAGCTGTTTTTT. Amino acid sequence: CSVVGLLNTGELFF.

A few counts support this clonotype. J is TRBJ2-1 and V is TRBV7-3, with D uncertain. The germline gives CDR1 SGHTA, CDR2 FQGTGA. With 4 bases removed from V and 4 bases from J, the gap between germline ends came to 8 bases. The CDR3 contains 13 residues. The CDR3 sequence is CASSSILYNEQFF. DNA for the CDR3: TGTGCCAGCAGCTCCATCCTGTACAATGAGCAGTTCTTC.

This clonotype turned up a few times. V gene TRBV7-2 combines with J gene TRBJ1-2; no firm D call. Looked up from germline, CDR1 is SGHTA and CDR2 is FQGNSA. The CDR3 totals 15 residues. Deletions cut 1 base from V and 1 base from J, with 10 bases between. CDR3 sequence reads: CASSLVSSDNYGYTF. CDR3 DNA: TGTGCCAGCAGCTTAGTGTCAAGCGATAACTATGGCTACACCTTC. The full variable domain, rest sourced from reference TRBV7-2 and TRBJ1-2, is GAGVSQSPSNKVTEKGKDVELRCDPISGHTALYWYRQSLGQGLEFLIYFQGNSAPDKSGLPSDRFSAERTGGSVSTLTIQRTQQEDSAVYLCASSLVSSDNYGYTFGSGTRLTVV.

This clonotype was picked up many times. CDR3 DNA sequence: TGTGCCAGCAGTTCCCCCCTTTGGGGACAAGGCGGGGATACGCAGTATTTT. Amino acid sequence: CASSSPLWGQGGDTQYF. The chain couples TRBV27 to TRBJ2-3; maybe TRBD1 (6 bases). The germline V gene has CDR1 MNHEY and CDR2 SMNVEV (reference sequence). Trimming stripped 4 bases from V and 6 bases from J, with 23 bases between. There are 17 residues in the CDR3.

This clonotype was counted at least ten times. The rearrangement uses TRBV4-1 and TRBJ1-1; no firm D call. CDR3 length: 14 amino acids. Germline CDR1 is MGHRA and CDR2 is YSYEKL. V shed 4 bases and J shed 2 bases, with 11 bases lying between them. The CDR3 nucleotides read TGCGCCAGCAGCCTAAGTACGGGTAACACTGAAGCTTTCTTT. Protein: CASSLSTGNTEAFF.

The sample holds a few counts of this clonotype. The chain employs TRBV20-1 and TRBJ2-7; 7 bases agree with TRBD2. This CDR3 comprises 16 residues. V shed 0 bases, J shed 4 bases, and the junction held 12 bases outside the gene matches. CDR1 is DFQATT and CDR2 is SNEGSKA in the germline V gene (reference sequence). The CDR3 is CSARDTPRREKYEQYF. DNA of the CDR3: TGCAGTGCTAGAGATACCCCTCGGCGGGAGAAGTACGAGCAGTACTTC.

This clonotype has at least ten counts. This sequence joins TRBV7-9 and TRBJ2-7; 12 bases agree with TRBD1. The germline CDR1 and CDR2 sequences are SEHNR and FQNEAQ (reference sequence). J gave up 6 bases and V 2 bases, and 14 bases lay outside the gene matches. The CDR3 loop spans 18 amino acids. The CDR3 nucleotides are TGTGCCAGCAGCTTAATCACGTATCGGGACAGGGGGCTGTCCGAGCAGTACTTC. It codes for CASSLITYRDRGLSEQYF.

The table lists this clonotype with many counts. The gene calls are TRBV5-1 and TRBJ2-7; D is uncertain. Trimming took off 5 bases at V and 0 bases at J, with 18 bases between the two ends. The germline gives CDR1 SGHRS, CDR2 YFSETQ. This CDR3 comprises 16 residues. In DNA, the CDR3 is TGCGCCAGCAGTGTCACTCCAGTAGGTAGCTCCTACGAGCAGTACTTC. Its translation: CASSVTPVGSSYEQYF. The full variable domain, with the rest looked up from reference TRBV5-1 and TRBJ2-7, is KAGVTQTPRYLIKTRGQQVTLSCSPISGHRSVSWYQQTPGQGLQFLFEYFSETQRNKGNFPGRFSGRQFSNSRSEMNVSTLELGDSALYLCASSVTPVGSSYEQYFGPGTRLTVT.

This clonotype was seen a handful of times. The CDR3 nucleotides are TGTGCCAGCAGCGCGACAGGGGCGGTTGGCTACACCTTC. It encodes CASSATGAVGYTF. The V gene is TRBV9, the J gene TRBJ1-2; 8 bases are shared with TRBD1. Losses at the gene ends were 3 bases for V and 7 bases for J; bases not matched to a gene: 5. The CDR3 totals 13 residues. Looked up from germline, CDR1 is SGDLS and CDR2 is YYNGEE. The full variable domain, completed using reference TRBV9 and TRBJ1-2, is DSGVTQTPKHLITATGQRVTLRCSPRSGDLSVYWYQQSLDQGLQFLIQYYNGEERAKGNILERFSAQQFPDLHSELNLSSLELGDSALYFCASSATGAVGYTFGSGTRLTVV.

In its sample, this clonotype was seen a few times. The chain links TRBV10-1 to TRBJ1-6; tentative D call: TRBD1 (5 bases). The length of the CDR3 is 13 residues. The V end was cut by 3 bases, the J end by 9 bases, with 9 bases between. Germline V lookup: CDR1 WNHNN, CDR2 SYGVQD (reference sequence). This CDR3 is CASSDRDRSPLHF. CDR3 DNA sequence: TGCGCCAGCAGTGACCGGGACCGTTCACCCCTCCACTTT.

This chain uses TRBV4-2 with TRBJ2-1, with 8 bases that match TRBD2. This CDR3 is built from 16 residues. Germline lookup yields CDR1 LGHNA and CDR2 YNFKEQ. V lost 0 bases and J lost 3; bases outside the gene matches: 4. In nucleotides, the CDR3 is TGTGCCAGCAGCCAAGATCTTGGGACTAGCTACAATGAGCAGTTCTTC. Its translation: CASSQDLGTSYNEQFF.

This clonotype appeared a few times. This sequence joins TRBV5-6 and TRBJ2-1, with TRBD1 matching over 8 bases. V shed 4 bases, J shed 4 bases, and the junction held 13 bases outside the gene matches. The CDR3 is 17 amino acids. Looked up from germline, CDR1 is SGHDT and CDR2 is YYEEEE. In DNA, the CDR3 is TGTGCCAGCAGCCCGGTAGGCGGACAGGGTTTATACAATGAGCAGTTCTTC. This encodes CASSPVGGQGLYNEQFF.

This clonotype appeared a few times. The J gene is TRBJ2-5, the V gene TRBV20-1; the D is unclear. Trimming took off 1 base at V and 5 bases at J, with 11 bases between the two ends. Germline CDR1 and CDR2: DFQATT and SNEGSKA (reference sequence). This CDR3 region has 13 residues. The CDR3: CSARVSPGETQYF. The CDR3 bases are TGCAGTGCTAGAGTTAGCCCCGGGGAGACCCAGTACTTC.

This clonotype was recorded at least ten times. The V gene is TRBV7-6, the J gene TRBJ2-2, with 10 bases lining up with TRBD2. The germline CDR1 and CDR2 sequences are SGHVS and FNYEAQ. The CDR3 has 14 residues. V lost 5 bases and J lost 9; bases outside the gene matches: 6. CDR3 nucleotides: TGTGCCAGCAGCCAAGCTAGCGGGAGCAGGGAGCTGTTTTTT. Protein product: CASSQASGSRELFF.

The chain links TRBV5-1 to TRBJ2-2, with 9 bases aligning to TRBD1. The CDR3 is 15 residues long. Germline CDR1 and CDR2: SGHRS and YFSETQ. The V gene end was trimmed by 6 bases and the J gene end by 2 bases; junction bases not matched to a gene: 5. The chain's CDR3 is CASTGQGGNTGELFF. The CDR3 DNA reads as TGCGCCAGCACGGGACAGGGTGGTAACACCGGGGAGCTGTTTTTT.

The sample holds a few counts of this clonotype. This chain uses TRBV27 with TRBJ2-7; 14 nucleotides align to TRBD2. Trimming cost V 3 bases and J 6 bases; bases outside gene matches: 10. Germline-derived CDR1 and CDR2 are MNHEY and SMNVEV (reference sequence). The CDR3 consists of 17 residues. CDR3 region: CASSFRGLAGGFAEQYF. In DNA form, the CDR3 reads TGTGCCAGCAGTTTTCGCGGACTAGCGGGAGGTTTTGCCGAGCAGTACTTC.

The sample holds many counts of this clonotype. The chain combines TRBV5-1 with TRBJ2-1; no firm D call. V lost 0 bases to trimming and J lost 10 bases, with 14 bases between them. The germline V gene encodes CDR1 SGHRS and CDR2 YFSETQ. CDR3 length equals 14 residues. As DNA, the CDR3 is TGCGCCAGCAGCTTGGTTGGTAGAGGATCCGAGCAGTTCTTC. This codes for CASSLVGRGSEQFF. Filled out from reference TRBV5-1 and TRBJ2-1, the complete variable domain reads KAGVTQTPRYLIKTRGQQVTLSCSPISGHRSVSWYQQTPGQGLQFLFEYFSETQRNKGNFPGRFSGRQFSNSRSEMNVSTLELGDSALYLCASSLVGRGSEQFFGPGTRLTVL.

This clonotype was recorded at least ten times. The chain couples TRBV2 to TRBJ2-2; D is unresolved. From germline, CDR1 is SNHLY and CDR2 FYNNEI. Trimming stripped 5 bases from V and 6 bases from J, with 10 bases between. CDR3 size: 13 residues. DNA of the CDR3: TGTGCCAGCAGTCTTGGACCGGCCGGGGAGCTGTTTTTT. Its protein is CASSLGPAGELFF.

The chain carries TRBV3-1 and TRBJ2-1, with TRBD1 matching over 9 bases. Germline assignment: CDR1 LGHDT and CDR2 YNNKEL (reference sequence). The CDR3 spans 15 residues. Trimming took 3 bases from V and 7 from J; bases not matched to a gene: 7. The DNA for the CDR3 is TGTGCCAGCAGCCAGCGTTGGACAGGGGCAAATGAGCAGTTCTTC. Translation gives CASSQRWTGANEQFF.

The chain carries TRBV7-2 and TRBJ2-5; a weak D match, TRBD1 (5 bases). The V end was cut by 3 bases, the J end by 1 base, with 12 bases between. CDR3 size: 15 residues. The germline V gene has CDR1 SGHTA and CDR2 FQGNSA. The CDR3 sequence is CASSLIGVSQETQYF. The CDR3 DNA is TGTGCCAGCAGCTTGATAGGGGTTAGCCAAGAGACCCAGTACTTC.

This clonotype was counted between two and nine times. The chain is built from TRBV27 and TRBJ2-1; 9 positions agree with TRBD1. V shed 0 bases, J shed 0 bases, and the junction held 6 bases outside the gene matches. CDR1 and CDR2 from the germline V gene are MNHEY and SMNVEV (reference sequence). This CDR3 comprises 18 residues. Written as DNA, the CDR3 is TGTGCCAGCAGTTTATCCCCGGGACAGGGTAGCTCCTACAATGAGCAGTTCTTC. This sequence encodes CASSLSPGQGSSYNEQFF.

This rearrangement joins TRBV9 to TRBJ2-2, with 7 bases that match TRBD2. The trim removed 7 bases at V and 3 bases at J, leaving 6 bases unmatched. The CDR3 runs 14 residues. Germline CDR1 and CDR2: SGDLS and YYNGEE. DNA of the CDR3: TGTGCCAGCGGGGCTAGCGGCGACACCGGGGAGCTGTTTTTT. This sequence encodes CASGASGDTGELFF.

Ten or more counts support this clonotype. V and J are TRBV7-9 and TRBJ1-1, with D possibly TRBD1 on 5 matching bases. The germline V gene has CDR1 SEHNR and CDR2 FQNEAQ (reference sequence). CDR3 length: 13 residues. CDR3 in DNA: TGTGCTTCGGGGCGGGGGGAGAACACTGAAGCTTTCTTT. As protein: CASGRGENTEAFF.

J is TRBJ2-7 and V is TRBV7-8; no definite D call. The CDR3 covers 16 residues. The germline gives CDR1 SGHVS, CDR2 FQNEAQ. V was clipped by 2 bases and J by 4 bases, with 18 bases between them. The CDR3 loop is CASSLKFIRFKYEQYF. CDR3 in DNA: TGTGCCAGCAGCTTAAAATTTATACGGTTTAAGTACGAGCAGTACTTC.